The 23 T cell receptor beta chains listed next were all sequenced from one sample in a study of T-cell memory formation after mild COVID-19. TCRdb processed the 5' RACE reads anew with MiXCR; each CDR3 protein has one entry. The sample lists about 390,000 distinct CDR3 sequences, roughly 21% occurring once. Sequenced input: PBMCs or a T cell subset sorted from them (not recorded which). The receptors originated from an adult woman who had mild COVID-19 (a few samples of this study predate the infection). Cell type and time point are not known.

This clonotype has only a few counts. The chain employs TRBV28 and TRBJ2-7, with D possibly TRBD2 on 6 matching bases. The CDR3 sequence is 17 residues long. V was shortened by 4 bases and J by 5 bases, with 24 bases between the two germline ends. Germline V CDR1 and CDR2: MDHEN, SYDVKM. This chain's CDR3 is CASSSPRGSGEGHEQYF. The CDR3, as DNA: TGTGCCAGCAGTTCCCCACGGGGGTCGGGAGAGGGTCACGAGCAGTACTTC.

There are a few counts of this clonotype. The V gene is TRBV6-6, the J gene TRBJ2-5; either TRBD1 or TRBD2 may supply D (5 bases each). The CDR3 is 15 residues long. CDR1 and CDR2 (germline): MNHNY, SVGAGI (reference sequence). Trimming cost V 2 bases and J 1 base, with 11 bases left between them. The CDR3 bases are TGTGCCAGCAGTTACCCCGAGGGGAGCCAAGAGACCCAGTACTTC. This codes for CASSYPEGSQETQYF.

This clonotype was detected only a few times. The CDR3 DNA reads as TGTGCCAGCAGAGCCGGGACAGTCTCGGAAGCTTTCTTT. Translated, it gives CASRAGTVSEAFF. This chain joins TRBV12-3 or TRBV12-4 and TRBJ1-1; 7 nucleotides match TRBD1. This CDR3 contains 13 residues. Trimming took 6 bases from V and 8 from J; bases not matched to a gene: 9.

The V and J genes are TRBV11-2 and TRBJ2-1, with D maybe TRBD2 (6 bases). This CDR3 contains 16 residues. V shed 1 base and J shed 6 bases, with 16 bases lying between them. Per germline, CDR1 SGHAT and CDR2 FQNNGV. The CDR3 DNA is TGTGCCAGCAGCTTAGTTTCTCGCGGGAAGGGCAATGAGCAGTTCTTC. Translating it yields CASSLVSRGKGNEQFF. The whole variable domain, remainder taken from reference TRBV11-2 and TRBJ2-1, is EAGVAQSPRYKIIEKRQSVAFWCNPISGHATLYWYQQILGQGPKLLIQFQNNGVVDDSQLPKDRFSAERLKGVDSTLKIQPAKLEDSAVYLCASSLVSRGKGNEQFFGPGTRLTVL.

The chain uses TRBV11-2 and TRBJ1-1, with a tentative D call TRBD1 (6 bases). Per germline, CDR1 SGHAT and CDR2 FQNNGV. This CDR3 spans 15 amino acids. Deletions cut 5 bases from V and 1 base from J, with 14 bases between. CDR3 DNA sequence: TGTGCCAGCAGCCCCTGGACAGAACGGAACACTGAAGCTTTCTTT. Translating gives CASSPWTERNTEAFF.

The chain combines TRBV29-1 with TRBJ2-1; 10 nucleotides line up with TRBD2. CDR3 length: 12 residues. The germline V gene encodes CDR1 SQVTM and CDR2 ANQGSEA. V shed 8 bases, J shed 9 bases, and the junction held 7 bases outside the gene matches. The CDR3 here is CSFLAGGTEQFF. Written as DNA, the CDR3 is TGCAGCTTCTTAGCGGGAGGAACTGAGCAGTTCTTC.

V gene TRBV7-2 combines with J gene TRBJ2-1; D gene uncertain. Germline CDR1 is SGHTA and CDR2 is FQGNSA. The CDR3 runs 14 residues. V was clipped by 6 bases and J by 8 bases, with 17 bases between them. This CDR3 is CASSRPPRVDEQFF. CDR3 coding DNA: TGTGCCAGCAGTCGGCCCCCTCGGGTGGATGAGCAGTTCTTC.

This clonotype was counted between two and nine times. This sequence joins TRBV18 and TRBJ1-2; 9 bases are a match to TRBD1. With 6 bases clipped from V and 8 bases from J, the junction kept 10 bases outside the gene matches. The germline CDR1 and CDR2 sequences are KGHSH and LQKENI. The CDR3 is made up of 14 amino acids. Here the CDR3 reads CASSPTGGADGYTF. The CDR3 DNA follows: TGTGCCAGCTCGCCAACAGGGGGCGCGGACGGCTACACCTTC.

The table lists this clonotype with a few counts. V is TRBV15 and J is TRBJ2-1; 8 bases are a match to TRBD2. V lost 0 bases to trimming and J lost 8 bases; unmatched junction nucleotides: 15. The CDR3 is made up of 18 amino acids. Germline V gene lookup returns CDR1 LNHNV and CDR2 YYDKDF (reference sequence). CDR3 DNA: TGTGCCACCAGCAGAGACCCCATCAAGGGACTAGGGGGTTATGAGCAGTTCTTC. This codes for CATSRDPIKGLGGYEQFF.

The V and J genes are TRBV24-1 and TRBJ1-3; D not certain. Per germline, CDR1 KGHDR and CDR2 SFDVKD. CDR3 size: 15 residues. The V gene lost 3 bases and the J gene lost 2 bases, with 10 bases spanning the gap. CDR3 amino acids: CATSDEGHAGNTIYF. The CDR3 DNA reads TGTGCCACCAGTGATGAGGGTCATGCTGGAAACACCATATATTTT.

This clonotype appeared many times. The rearrangement joins TRBV6-2 or TRBV6-3 to TRBJ2-5; 9 bases are shared with TRBD2. Germline V gives CDR1 MNHEY, CDR2 SVGEGT. CDR3 length equals 15 residues. The V segment lost 6 bases and the J segment 5 bases; nucleotides outside the gene matches: 10. The CDR3 reads CASSQRGEPRETQYF. The CDR3 DNA reads as TGTGCCAGCAGCCAGCGGGGGGAACCACGTGAGACCCAGTACTTC.

The chain has TRBV5-1 and TRBJ1-1, with TRBD1 as a possible D gene (5 bases). Germline assignment: CDR1 SGHRS and CDR2 YFSETQ. There are 13 residues in the CDR3. V lost 4 bases to trimming and J lost 10 bases, with 17 bases between them. DNA of the CDR3: TGCGCCAGCAGCCCTGGACATAGGTGGGCAGCTTTCTTT. It codes for CASSPGHRWAAFF.

The chain links TRBV5-6 to TRBJ2-3; D is unresolved. Germline V lookup: CDR1 SGHDT, CDR2 YYEEEE. V lost 5 bases to trimming and J lost 1 base, with 14 bases between them. CDR3 length equals 15 residues. DNA for the CDR3: TGTGCCAGCAGAGCGTTACATTTGGGCACAGATACGCAGTATTTT. Translating gives CASRALHLGTDTQYF.

The chain employs TRBV5-1 and TRBJ2-6; D gene unclear. The V end lost 0 bases, the J end lost 2 bases, and 6 bases lay between the germline ends. Germline lookup yields CDR1 SGHRS and CDR2 YFSETQ. CDR3 length: 15 residues. CDR3 amino acids: CASSLVGTGANVLTF. In DNA form, the CDR3 reads TGCGCCAGCAGCTTGGTGGGGACTGGGGCCAACGTCCTGACTTTC.

In its sample, this clonotype was seen a few times. This chain uses TRBV6-5 with TRBJ1-4; D may be TRBD1 (6 bases). Per the germline V gene, CDR1 is MNHEY and CDR2 is SVGAGI. The CDR3 has 14 amino acids. V lost 0 bases and J lost 7, with 9 bases in between. Here the CDR3 DNA reads TGTGCCAGCAGTTACTCGACAGGAGGTGAAAAACTGTTTTTT. This encodes CASSYSTGGEKLFF.

The chain employs TRBV6-5 and TRBJ2-7; possibly TRBD1 or TRBD2 for D (6 bases each). From germline, CDR1 is MNHEY and CDR2 SVGAGI. The CDR3 sequence is 16 residues long. Trimming took off 0 bases at V and 3 bases at J, with 15 bases between the two ends. The CDR3 protein is CASSYSKLRGDYEQYF. CDR3 sequence (DNA): TGTGCCAGCAGTTACTCGAAATTAAGGGGGGACTACGAGCAGTACTTC.

This clonotype came up once. CDR3: CASTSQGGAVQPQHF. Written as DNA, the CDR3 is TGTGCCAGTACCTCTCAGGGGGGCGCGGTTCAGCCCCAGCATTTT. V is TRBV19 and J is TRBJ1-5, with 7 bases aligning to TRBD1. The V gene end was trimmed by 7 bases and the J gene end by 6 bases; junction bases not matched to a gene: 12. The CDR3 loop spans 15 amino acids. Germline loops: CDR1 LNHDA, CDR2 SQIVND (reference sequence).

In this sample, this clonotype turned up a few times. The chain has TRBV3-1 and TRBJ1-2, with 9 nucleotides matching TRBD1. The junction had 7 bases not matched to a gene; V was cut back by 4 bases and J by 4 bases. The CDR3 spans 15 residues. Germline assignment: CDR1 LGHDT and CDR2 YNNKEL (reference sequence). CDR3 amino acids: CASSPGQGHLYGYTF. The CDR3 DNA sequence: TGTGCCAGCAGCCCGGGACAGGGCCACCTCTATGGCTACACCTTC.

This CDR3 is CSARTPFSEQYF. The CDR3 DNA reads TGCAGTGCTAGGACGCCCTTCAGCGAGCAGTACTTC. The gene calls are TRBV20-1 and TRBJ2-7, with D unresolved. Looked up from germline, CDR1 is DFQATT and CDR2 is SNEGSKA (reference sequence). The CDR3 runs 12 residues. V gave up 3 bases and J gave up 6 bases, with 12 bases separating them.

The chain joins TRBV9 to TRBJ2-2; D might be TRBD1 (5 bases). Trimming cost V 0 bases and J 3 bases, with 6 bases left between them. The V gene's germline CDR1 is SGDLS and CDR2 YYNGEE. There are 14 residues in the CDR3. The CDR3 DNA is TGTGCCAGCAGCGTAGTACAGGACACCGGGGAGCTGTTTTTT. Encoded protein: CASSVVQDTGELFF.

This clonotype was counted between two and nine times. The chain employs TRBV24-1 and TRBJ2-3, with 15 nucleotides matching TRBD2. This CDR3 has 15 residues. Germline V CDR1 and CDR2: KGHDR, SFDVKD. V gave up 4 bases and J gave up 7 bases; unmatched junction bases: 2. CDR3 in amino acids: CATSEGLAGGNTQYF. CDR3 in DNA: TGTGCCACCAGTGAGGGACTAGCGGGGGGAAATACGCAGTATTTT.

This clonotype was counted only a few times. CDR3 sequence reads: CASNLGATDTQYF. CDR3 nucleotides: TGTGCCAGCAATCTTGGCGCGACAGATACGCAGTATTTT. This chain links TRBV2 with TRBJ2-3; D remains ambiguous. Germline V gives CDR1 SNHLY, CDR2 FYNNEI. CDR3 size: 13 residues. The V end was cut by 7 bases, the J end by 3 bases, with 11 bases between.

This clonotype was seen at least ten times. The V and J genes are TRBV5-6 and TRBJ2-2, with 11 bases lining up with TRBD2. Germline trimming cut 4 bases from V and 4 bases from J; bases unmatched to any gene: 6. This CDR3 spans 16 amino acids. Per the germline V gene, CDR1 is SGHDT and CDR2 is YYEEEE. CDR3 DNA sequence: TGTGCCAGCAGCCACCTAGCGGGGGGACTCACCGGGGAGCTGTTTTTT. Protein sequence: CASSHLAGGLTGELFF.